This T cell receptor beta chain stems from a study of blood T cell repertoires in COVID-19 (dated by TCRdb to 2019 to 2021). Context from the whole study: Collaborator samples came from the United States, Italy and Spain and covered acute and convalescent phases of COVID-19. Samples were obtained from the ongoing ImmuneRACE study (first 160 participants) and from some 1,200 subjects provided by 6 global collaborators. The material from the prospective study consisted of cDNA or gDNA derived from T cells, B-cell-depleted T cells, or PBMCs. The dataset comprised deeply sampled blood TCRbeta repertoires from subjects exposed to, actively infected with, or recovered from COVID-19. A de-identified subject ID, COVID-19 status, age in years and sex were almost always included in the sample metadata. Where available, HLA class I and class II types were taken from metadata supplied by the sample provider and were not determined by assay-based typing. The repertoires were made available in a free public database intended to serve as a resource for research on the immune response to SARS-CoV-2.

With regard to this clone: Its recognized antigen is unknown. Base qualities are missing; no much larger clone stands one base away.

Participants in the prospective study were enrolled through a virtual design, were aged about 18 to 100 years, and lived in some 24 United States geographic areas. In the prospective study, participants were assigned to cohorts based on the clinical history participants reported in a screening survey and a study questionnaire. Mobile phlebotomists in the prospective study collected whole blood, serum and a nasopharyngeal or oropharyngeal swab from every participant. Additional blood draws and questionnaires over an approximately two-month period could optionally be provided by prospective study participants. Blood samples from the prospective study were shipped frozen or at room temperature prior to DNA extraction. The paper as a whole reports these results and caveats: The quantity of clinical and demographic metadata differed by source and by participant and was supplied without curation.

TCRbeta CDR3 regions were amplified from genomic DNA by means of the immunoSEQ Assay, a bias-controlled multiplex PCR. The published analysis was carried out like this. Nucleated cell counts per sample were estimated from amplification of reference gene primers within the assay. Sequence reads were collapsed and filtered to measure the absolute abundance of every unique TCRbeta CDR3 rearrangement. Productive Simpson clonality was computed per sample as the square root of Simpson's diversity index over productive rearrangements. This is the immuneACCESS table as TCRdb keeps it, with only in-frame sequences that have V and J called. A part of the clones is gone; compared with another copy, unresolved V genes explain less than half, and the rest is unexplained. That table supplies the V and J calls and clone size; D and trimming were determined from the DNA. The sample table contains about 400,000 clones; only one count was recorded for approximately 88% of them. 2% to 2.5% of the sample goes to the ten largest clones.

The germline V end is reduced by 6 bases and the J end by 15 bases; junction bases left unmatched: 7. The CDR3, cysteine through phenylalanine, is 11 amino acids long. Only the CDR3 region is kept as DNA, spanning 33 bases read in frame from base 1. Rearrangement joined TRBV12-3 or TRBV12-4 to TRBJ2-1, with 8 junctional bases fitting TRBD1. This TCR was sampled from a woman aged 40 to 55 with acute COVID-19. Sample: PBMCs or T cells enriched from blood (not recorded which). The DNA sequence is as follows: TGTGCCAGCAGGAGGGGACAGGAGGGGTTCTTC. Translation gives CASRRGQEGFF.